This TCR beta chain was documented in a study of OX40 agonist ivuxolimab in advanced cancers. Sequencing used immunoSEQ multiplex PCR; TCRdb keeps in-frame clones, though not all of them. This sample has about 64,000 clones; roughly 89% occur once, and the top ten carry approximately 2.8%. Trimming took 4 bases from V and 5 from J, leaving 18 bases between them. CDR1 is SGHRS and CDR2 is YFSETQ in the germline V gene. This CDR3 has 15 residues. Material: CD4+ or CD8+ T cells sorted from blood, obtained in a trial of the OX40 agonist ivuxolimab. The clonotype was recovered from an adult with an advanced solid tumor such as melanoma, head and neck, liver or kidney cancer. This rearrangement joins TRBV5-1 to TRBJ2-5, with D perhaps TRBD1 or TRBD2 (5 bases each). CDR3 in amino acids: CASSPWGSGMETQYF. CDR3 sequence (DNA): TGCGCCAGCAGCCCCTGGGGGAGCGGAATGGAGACCCAGTACTTC.